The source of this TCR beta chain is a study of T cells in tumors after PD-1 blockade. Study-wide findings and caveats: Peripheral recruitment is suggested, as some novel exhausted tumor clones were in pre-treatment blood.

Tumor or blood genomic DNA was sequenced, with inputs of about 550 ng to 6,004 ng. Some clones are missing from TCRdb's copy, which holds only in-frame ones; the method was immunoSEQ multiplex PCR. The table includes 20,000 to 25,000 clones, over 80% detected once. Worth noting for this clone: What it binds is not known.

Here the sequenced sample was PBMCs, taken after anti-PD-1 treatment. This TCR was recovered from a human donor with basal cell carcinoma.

The CDR3 nucleotides read TGCGCCAGCAGCCAAGATTGGGCAGGGGCTAACTATGGCTACACCTTC. Translation: CASSQDWAGANYGYTF. This chain links TRBV4-1 with TRBJ1-2, with a weak D call TRBD1 (6 bases). Trimming shortened V by 0 bases and J by 0 bases, and 11 bases separated the two germline ends. Germline CDR1 MGHRA, CDR2 YSYEKL. CDR3 length: 16 amino acids.